The 10 T cell receptor beta chains listed next were all sequenced from one sample in a study of vaccination effects on CD4 cells after COVID-19. The assay was immunoSEQ multiplex PCR, and TCRdb's table has in-frame clones only and misses some. The sample carries under 80,000 clones, 60% to 85% recorded once. These TCRs are of unknown antigen specificity. Before sequencing took place, the ViraFEST assay used viral peptide pools to expand antigen-specific CD4+ T cells. Culture lasted approximately 10 days before CD4+ T cell isolation. Nobody among the vaccine recipients had prior SARS-CoV-2 infection (nucleocapsid antibodies were negative). Sequenced material: CD4+ T cells from PBMCs cultured with SARS-CoV-2 spike peptides, taken before COVID-19 vaccination. These receptors were taken from a human donor who received a COVID-19 vaccine.

The V gene is TRBV6-5, the J gene TRBJ2-1; TRBD1 might be the D (6 bases). The V and J ends lost 4 bases and 7 bases respectively, with 14 bases between them. Germline V CDR1 and CDR2: MNHEY, SVGAGI. There are 14 residues in the CDR3. The CDR3 region is CASSFQGKRNEQFF. CDR3 nucleotide sequence: TGTGCCAGCAGTTTCCAGGGGAAAAGGAATGAGCAGTTCTTC.

This chain connects TRBV7-2 to TRBJ1-5; D unresolved. V lost 5 bases, J lost 4 bases, and 6 bases lay in between. In germline, CDR1 is SGHTA, CDR2 FQGNSA. The CDR3 length is 12 residues. In nucleotides, the CDR3 is TGTGCCAGCAGCGATCGAAATCAGCCCCAGCATTTT. Translation: CASSDRNQPQHF.

This rearrangement joins TRBV5-5 to TRBJ1-1; the match to TRBD1 covers 9 bases. This CDR3 comprises 16 residues. J was trimmed by 4 bases and V by 1 base; bases with no gene match: 8. Germline V CDR1 and CDR2: SGHKS, YYEKEE (reference sequence). The CDR3 is CASSLRGTGPTTEAFF. CDR3 DNA: TGTGCCAGCAGCTTGCGGGGGACAGGGCCGACCACTGAAGCTTTCTTT.

The chain has TRBV3-1 (or the pseudogene TRBV3-2) and TRBJ1-5, with D unresolved. The V gene lost 3 bases and the J gene lost 3 bases, with 6 bases spanning the gap. Germline CDR1 LGHDT, CDR2 YNNKEL (reference sequence). CDR3 length equals 13 residues. The CDR3 sequence: CASSQGPNQPQHF. The CDR3 DNA sequence: TGTGCCAGCAGCCAGGGCCCCAATCAGCCCCAGCATTTT.

This chain links TRBV19 with TRBJ2-5; D may be TRBD2 (6 bases). The ends were cut back, 5 bases at V and 5 bases at J, with 15 bases in the middle. The CDR3 length is 14 residues. Germline-derived CDR1 and CDR2 are LNHDA and SQIVND (reference sequence). The CDR3 DNA is TGTGCCAGTAGTCCCCGGGGGAGGAGGGAGACCCAGTACTTC. Translated: CASSPRGRRETQYF.

In its sample, this clone was seen a few times. The chain uses TRBV12-3 or TRBV12-4 and TRBJ1-5; D remains unclear. The CDR3 runs to 13 residues. Trimming stripped 6 bases from V and 4 bases from J, with 10 bases between. CDR3 bases: TGTGCCAGCAGCCCTAACAAGAATCAGCCCCAGCATTTT. Amino acid sequence: CASSPNKNQPQHF.

The V and J genes are TRBV28 and TRBJ2-2; no clear D. This CDR3 has 13 residues. The germline V gene encodes CDR1 MDHEN and CDR2 SYDVKM. V dropped 11 bases and J dropped 1 base, with 11 bases sitting between them. In DNA, the CDR3 is TGTGCCGGCTTCTCCAGGAACACCGGGGAGCTGTTTTTT. Protein: CAGFSRNTGELFF.

The chain joins TRBV30 to TRBJ2-5; TRBD2 agrees at 8 bases. Looked up from germline, CDR1 is GTSNPN and CDR2 is SVGIG (reference sequence). V lost 2 bases, J lost 5 bases, and 7 bases stayed unmatched. There are 14 residues in the CDR3. Here the CDR3 reads CAWSRTGGRETQYF. The CDR3 region has the DNA TGTGCCTGGAGTAGGACGGGGGGGCGGGAGACCCAGTACTTC.

The chain employs TRBV18 and TRBJ1-2; no reliable D call. This CDR3 has 14 amino acids. CDR1 KGHSH and CDR2 LQKENI come from the germline V gene. V was pared by 3 bases and J by 1 base, with 9 bases between. CDR3 region: CASSPQTGNYGYTF. The CDR3 bases are TGTGCCAGCTCACCCCAGACCGGTAACTATGGCTACACCTTC.

CDR3 sequence: CASSSGRAGVDTQYF. The CDR3 region has the DNA TGTGCCAGTAGTTCGGGTCGGGCAGGTGTAGATACGCAGTATTTT. The chain joins TRBV19 to TRBJ2-3; D not resolved. Deletions cut 5 bases from V and 5 bases from J, with 17 bases between. Germline CDR1 reads LNHDA; CDR2 reads SQIVND (reference sequence). The CDR3 is made up of 15 amino acids.